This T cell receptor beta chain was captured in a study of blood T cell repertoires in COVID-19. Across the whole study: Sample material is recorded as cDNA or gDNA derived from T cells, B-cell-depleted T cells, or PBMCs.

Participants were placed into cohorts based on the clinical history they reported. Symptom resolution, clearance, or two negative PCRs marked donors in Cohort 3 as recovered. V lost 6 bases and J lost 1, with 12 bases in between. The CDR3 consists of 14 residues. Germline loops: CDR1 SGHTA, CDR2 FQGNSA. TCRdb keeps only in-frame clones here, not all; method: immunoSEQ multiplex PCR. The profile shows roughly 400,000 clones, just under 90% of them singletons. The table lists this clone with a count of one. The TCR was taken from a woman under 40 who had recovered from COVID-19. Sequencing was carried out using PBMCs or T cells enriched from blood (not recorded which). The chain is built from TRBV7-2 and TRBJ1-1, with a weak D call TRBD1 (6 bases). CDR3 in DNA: TGTGCCAGCAGGATAGGACAGACGAACACTGAAGCTTTCTTT. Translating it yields CASRIGQTNTEAFF.